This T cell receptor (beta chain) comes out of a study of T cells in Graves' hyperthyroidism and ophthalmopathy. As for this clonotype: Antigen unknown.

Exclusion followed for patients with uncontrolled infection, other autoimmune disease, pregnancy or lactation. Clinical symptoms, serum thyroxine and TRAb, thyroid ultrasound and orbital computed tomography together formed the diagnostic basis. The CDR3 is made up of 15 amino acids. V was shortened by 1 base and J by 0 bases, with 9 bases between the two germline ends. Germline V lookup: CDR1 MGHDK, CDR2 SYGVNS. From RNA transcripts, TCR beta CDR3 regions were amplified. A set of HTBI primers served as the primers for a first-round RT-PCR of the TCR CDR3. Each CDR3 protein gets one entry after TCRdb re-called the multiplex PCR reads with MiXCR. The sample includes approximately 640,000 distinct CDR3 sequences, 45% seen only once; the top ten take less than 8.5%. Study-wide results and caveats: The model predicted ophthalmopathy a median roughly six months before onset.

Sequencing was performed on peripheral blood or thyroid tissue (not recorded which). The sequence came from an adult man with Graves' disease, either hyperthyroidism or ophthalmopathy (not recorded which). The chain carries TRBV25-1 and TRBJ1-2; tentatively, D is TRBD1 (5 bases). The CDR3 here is CASSEWGGPNYGYTF. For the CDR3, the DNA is TGTGCCAGCAGTGAATGGGGGGGACCTAACTATGGCTACACCTTC.